The 2 T cell receptor beta chains listed next were all sequenced from one sample in a study of cytomegalovirus exposure and HLA in healthy donors. Use of 60 Vbeta and 13 Jbeta primers characterized the PCR. The protocol was immunoSEQ multiplex PCR, while the TCRdb copy is restricted to in-frame clones and leaves out a portion. The sample yields 200,000 or so clones, around four fifths seen once. The sequenced material came from PBMCs. Receptors originate from a woman in her forties or fifties in good health and CMV-seropositive.

A remark on this clone: This specimen includes other DNA sequences encoding the same CDR3. The chain employs TRBV6-5 and TRBJ2-3, with 7 bases lining up with TRBD2. J gave up 1 base and V 0 bases, and 4 bases lay outside the gene matches. CDR1 MNHEY and CDR2 SVGAGI come from the germline V gene. The CDR3 length is 16 residues. The DNA for the CDR3 is TGTGCCAGCAGTTACTCGAGTCGGGGGGGCACAGATACGCAGTATTTT. It codes for CASSYSSRGGTDTQYF.

The genes are TRBV29-1 and TRBJ2-5; a weak D match, TRBD1 (6 bases). Near its end, the DNA agrees better with TRBJ2-7, so the J call may be wrong. The length of the CDR3 is 13 residues. Germline V CDR1 and CDR2: SQVTM, ANQGSEA. CDR3 amino acids: CSAGTTPRTEQYF. The CDR3 nucleotides read TGCAGCGCCGGGACAACACCAAGGACCGAGCAGTACTTC.